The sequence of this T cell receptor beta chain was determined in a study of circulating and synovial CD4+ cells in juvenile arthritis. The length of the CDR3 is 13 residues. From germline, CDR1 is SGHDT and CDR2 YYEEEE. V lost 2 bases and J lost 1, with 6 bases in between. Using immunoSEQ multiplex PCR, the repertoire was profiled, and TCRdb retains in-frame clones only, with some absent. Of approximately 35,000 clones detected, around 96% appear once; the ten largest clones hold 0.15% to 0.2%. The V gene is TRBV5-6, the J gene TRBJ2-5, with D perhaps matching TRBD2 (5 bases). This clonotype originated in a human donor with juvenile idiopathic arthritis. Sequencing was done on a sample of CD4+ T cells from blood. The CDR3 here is CASSLGGQETQYF. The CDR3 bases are TGTGCCAGCAGCTTAGGAGGCCAAGAGACCCAGTACTTC.